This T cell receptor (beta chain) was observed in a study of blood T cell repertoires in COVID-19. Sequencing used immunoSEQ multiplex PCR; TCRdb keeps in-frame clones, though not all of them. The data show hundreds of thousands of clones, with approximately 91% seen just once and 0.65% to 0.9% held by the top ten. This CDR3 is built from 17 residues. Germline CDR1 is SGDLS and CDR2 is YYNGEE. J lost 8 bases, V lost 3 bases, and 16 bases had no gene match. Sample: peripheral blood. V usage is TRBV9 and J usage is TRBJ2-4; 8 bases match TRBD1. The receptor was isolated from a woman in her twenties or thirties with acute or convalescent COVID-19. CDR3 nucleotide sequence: TGTGCCAGCAGCGAAACTCCCGCGCAGGGGGCTTGGGACATTCAGTACTTC. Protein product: CASSETPAQGAWDIQYF. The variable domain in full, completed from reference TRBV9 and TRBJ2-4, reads DSGVTQTPKHLITATGQRVTLRCSPRSGDLSVYWYQQSLDQGLQFLIQYYNGEERAKGNILERFSAQQFPDLHSELNLSSLELGDSALYFCASSETPAQGAWDIQYFGAGTRLSVL.